Below, 28 T cell receptor beta chains from the same sample are listed, as sequenced in a study of blood T cells in healthy people across ages. A second PCR of roughly 7 to 11 cycles used a sample-barcoded 5' primer and a J-beta primer mix. Each CDR3 protein gets one entry after TCRdb re-called the 5' RACE reads with MiXCR. The table shows approximately 1.5 million distinct CDR3 sequences, with 42% occurring only once. Source material: blood. These receptors were obtained from a woman under 30 in good health.

This chain's CDR3 is CASSYSPPSRYNEQYF. The CDR3, as DNA: TGTGCCAGCAGTTACTCCCCCCCCAGCAGATACAATGAGCAGTACTTC. The genes are TRBV6-5 and TRBJ2-5, with D uncertain. Germline-derived CDR1 and CDR2 are MNHEY and SVGAGI. Deletions cut 0 bases from V and 11 bases from J, with 22 bases between. The CDR3 loop spans 16 amino acids.

The gene calls are TRBV11-2 and TRBJ2-7; 8 bases fit TRBD1. The V gene end was trimmed by 4 bases and the J gene end by 7 bases; junction bases not matched to a gene: 12. From germline, CDR1 is SGHAT and CDR2 FQNNGV. The CDR3 totals 15 residues. The CDR3 spells CASSSHRGTHNEQYF. For the CDR3, the DNA is TGTGCCAGCAGCTCCCACAGGGGGACCCACAATGAGCAGTACTTC.

This clonotype has just a few counts. J is TRBJ1-4 and V is TRBV7-2; possible D gene TRBD1, 5 bases. CDR3 length equals 16 residues. Germline loops: CDR1 SGHTA, CDR2 FQGNSA. V was clipped by 2 bases and J by 4 bases, with 14 bases between them. CDR3 coding DNA: TGTGCCAGCAGCTTACTTTCCGGACACATTAATGAAAAACTGTTTTTT. Translation gives CASSLLSGHINEKLFF.

The J gene is TRBJ2-7, the V gene TRBV7-2, with 9 bases that match TRBD2. CDR1 SGHTA and CDR2 FQGNSA come from the germline V gene. CDR3 length: 17 amino acids. V lost 1 base to trimming and J lost 5 bases; unmatched junction nucleotides: 12. The CDR3 DNA follows: TGTGCCAGCAGCTTAGGGCCGACTAGCGGAGGAGAAAACGAGCAGTACTTC. Encoded protein: CASSLGPTSGGENEQYF.

The chain has TRBV11-2 and TRBJ2-1, with D perhaps TRBD2 (6 bases). This CDR3 has 12 residues. CDR1 is SGHAT, CDR2 FQNNGV, per germline. V lost 4 bases, J lost 5 bases, and 6 bases lay in between. The CDR3 DNA follows: TGTGCCAGCAGCTGGGAGGACAATGAGCAGTTCTTC. This translates into CASSWEDNEQFF.

The sample holds a few counts of this clonotype. The chain carries TRBV27 and TRBJ2-3; a possible D gene is TRBD2 (5 bases). The CDR3 extends over 14 amino acids. CDR1 and CDR2 (germline): MNHEY, SMNVEV (reference sequence). V was cut by 8 bases and J by 1 base, with 13 bases left in between. The CDR3 region has the DNA TGTGCCAGCTTGCCGGGAAGGGGCACAGATACGCAGTATTTT. Its protein is CASLPGRGTDTQYF.

This clonotype occurred a few times. The J gene is TRBJ2-4, the V gene TRBV10-3, with 7 nucleotides matching TRBD1. The V gene's germline CDR1 is ENHRY and CDR2 SYGVKD. Trimming at V came to 5 bases and at J to 9 bases, leaving 7 bases not matched to a gene. The CDR3 spans 13 residues. The CDR3: CAISKGQNAIQYF. The CDR3 nucleotides read TGTGCCATCAGTAAGGGACAGAATGCCATTCAGTACTTC.

The chain links TRBV11-2 to TRBJ2-1; D is unresolved. V lost 1 base, J lost 5 bases, and 9 bases lay in between. CDR1 is SGHAT, CDR2 FQNNGV, per germline. CDR3 length equals 14 residues. This CDR3 is CASSLANTHNEQFF. The CDR3 nucleotides are TGTGCCAGCAGCTTAGCCAATACCCACAATGAGCAGTTCTTC.

The chain couples TRBV7-6 to TRBJ2-2; the D gene is possibly TRBD1 (5 bases). Germline lookup yields CDR1 SGHVS and CDR2 FNYEAQ. Trimming left V 2 bases short and J 8 bases short, with 15 bases between. The CDR3 contains 15 residues. In nucleotides, the CDR3 is TGTGCCAGCAGCTTAACCAGGGCCCTGGGAGGGGAGCTGTTTTTT. Translating gives CASSLTRALGGELFF.

Comments on this clonotype: One junction end disagrees with the germline gene, perhaps due to a read error. This rearrangement joins TRBV18 to TRBJ1-2, with unresolved D. The CDR3 covers 15 residues. The germline V gene has CDR1 KGHSH and CDR2 LQKENI. The CDR3 protein is CAGSPPFRPQYGYTF. The CDR3 DNA reads as TGTGCCGGCTCACCACCGTTCCGACCGCAGTATGGCTACACCTTC.

This clonotype was counted between two and nine times. This rearrangement joins TRBV10-2 to TRBJ2-1; TRBD2 aligns across 15 bases. V trimming: 7 bases; J trimming: 8 bases; junction bases outside the gene matches: 9. Per germline, CDR1 WSHSY and CDR2 SAAADI. This CDR3 region has 16 residues. CDR3 sequence: CASTSGTSGGRDEQFF. The CDR3 bases are TGCGCCAGCACCTCCGGGACTAGCGGGGGGCGCGATGAGCAGTTCTTC.

This clonotype was counted a single time. The V call is TRBV27, the J call TRBJ1-6, with D unresolved. Germline V gene sequence: CDR1 MNHEY, CDR2 SMNVEV (reference sequence). This CDR3 comprises 17 residues. V lost 0 bases, J lost 0 bases, and 9 bases lay in between. The CDR3 protein is CASSLSSLSSYNSPLHF. CDR3 DNA sequence: TGTGCCAGCAGTTTATCGTCGCTTAGCTCCTATAATTCACCCCTCCACTTT.

A few counts support this clonotype. The chain couples TRBV9 to TRBJ2-1; D is undetermined. Trimming removed 0 bases from V and 7 bases from J, with 8 bases in between. The germline CDR1 and CDR2 sequences are SGDLS and YYNGEE. This CDR3 region has 13 residues. The CDR3 here is CASSVAPQNEQFF. DNA of the CDR3: TGTGCCAGCAGCGTAGCTCCCCAAAATGAGCAGTTCTTC.

V and J are TRBV9 and TRBJ1-2; D not certain. From germline, CDR1 is SGDLS and CDR2 YYNGEE. This CDR3 has 15 amino acids. V lost 2 bases and J 3 bases, leaving 14 bases between the germline ends. The CDR3 reads CASSVRQEADYGYTF. The CDR3 nucleotides read TGTGCCAGCAGCGTCAGACAAGAAGCCGACTATGGCTACACCTTC.

The chain joins TRBV25-1 to TRBJ2-4; a weak D match, TRBD1 (5 bases). Germline CDR1 reads MGHDK; CDR2 reads SYGVNS. V was clipped by 0 bases and J by 0 bases, with 24 bases between them. The CDR3 is 21 residues long. The CDR3 DNA reads as TGTGCCAGCAGTGAATATATTCAGGGATTTGGCCCCACATTAGCCAAAAACATTCAGTACTTC. This codes for CASSEYIQGFGPTLAKNIQYF. Variable domain in full (rest from reference TRBV25-1 and TRBJ2-4): EADIYQTPRYLVIGTGKKITLECSQTMGHDKMYWYQQDPGMELHLIHYSYGVNSTEKGDLSSESTVSRIRTEHFPLTLESARPSHTSQYLCASSEYIQGFGPTLAKNIQYFGAGTRLSVL.

On this clonotype itself: A single base separates this from a much larger clone, so it may be a read error. The chain is built from TRBV7-3 and TRBJ2-1; 8 bases align to TRBD2. CDR3 length equals 14 residues. Germline trimming cut 5 bases from V and 8 bases from J; bases unmatched to any gene: 8. The germline gives CDR1 SGHTA, CDR2 FQGTGA. The CDR3 loop reads CASSVGTRGYEQFF. The CDR3 coding sequence is TGTGCCAGCAGCGTAGGGACTAGAGGGTATGAGCAGTTCTTC.

V and J are TRBV25-1 and TRBJ1-5, with unresolved D. Germline CDR1 MGHDK, CDR2 SYGVNS. This CDR3 is built from 14 residues. Trimming cost V 5 bases and J 7 bases, with 15 bases left between them. Here the CDR3 reads CASSLRGLKQPQHF. CDR3 DNA sequence: TGTGCCAGCAGTTTGCGCGGGTTGAAGCAGCCCCAGCATTTT. Combining the CDR3 with reference TRBV25-1 and TRBJ1-5 gives the whole variable domain EADIYQTPRYLVIGTGKKITLECSQTMGHDKMYWYQQDPGMELHLIHYSYGVNSTEKGDLSSESTVSRIRTEHFPLTLESARPSHTSQYLCASSLRGLKQPQHFGDGTRLSIL.

This chain links TRBV4-1 with TRBJ1-1, with D uncertain. CDR1 is MGHRA, CDR2 YSYEKL, per germline. V was pared by 4 bases and J by 1 base, with 13 bases between. The CDR3 covers 15 residues. In nucleotides, the CDR3 is TGCGCCAGCAGCCGCCTGACAACGACGAACACTGAAGCTTTCTTT. Amino acid sequence: CASSRLTTTNTEAFF.

This chain joins TRBV10-3 and TRBJ2-6, with 7 nucleotides matching TRBD1. The CDR3 consists of 17 residues. Germline CDR1 ENHRY, CDR2 SYGVKD. J lost 0 bases, V lost 6 bases, and 8 bases had no gene match. This chain's CDR3 is CAISGQAVGSGANVLTF. Written as DNA, the CDR3 is TGTGCCATCAGCGGACAGGCAGTAGGCTCTGGGGCCAACGTCCTGACTTTC.

As to this clonotype: At one of its ends the junction is not consistent with the germline gene, which may arise from a read error. CDR3 sequence: CASSPGLMNTGAFF. CDR3 in DNA: TGTGCCAGCAGTCCCGGACTGATGAACACTGGAGCTTTCTTT. The V gene is TRBV6-2 or TRBV6-3, the J gene TRBJ1-1; D unresolved. The CDR3 extends over 14 amino acids. The germline V gene has CDR1 MNHEY and CDR2 SVGEGT.

This CDR3 reads CASSQGLGAGGYEQYF. In nucleotides, the CDR3 is TGTGCCAGCAGCCAGGGCTTGGGGGCCGGAGGGTACGAGCAGTACTTC. The chain recombines TRBV7-6 with TRBJ2-7; D possibly matches TRBD1 or TRBD2 (6 bases each). The CDR3 is made up of 16 amino acids. V was pared by 5 bases and J by 4 bases, with 21 bases between. CDR1 and CDR2 from the germline V gene are SGHVS and FNYEAQ. The complete variable domain, with remaining parts taken from reference TRBV7-6 and TRBJ2-7, reads GAGVSQSPRYKVTKRGQDVALRCDPISGHVSLYWYRQALGQGPEFLTYFNYEAQQDKSGLPNDRFSAERPEGSISTLTIQRTEQRDSAMYRCASSQGLGAGGYEQYFGPGTRLTVT.

The J gene is TRBJ2-5, the V gene TRBV10-3; D not resolved. Trimming pared 4 bases from V and 1 base from J, leaving 4 bases between. Germline V CDR1 and CDR2: ENHRY, SYGVKD. CDR3 length: 12 amino acids. CDR3 coding DNA: TGTGCCATCAGTGCCACCCAAGAGACCCAGTACTTC. Protein product: CAISATQETQYF.

A few counts support this clonotype. This sequence joins TRBV5-1 and TRBJ2-3, with TRBD2 matching 14 bases. From germline, CDR1 is SGHRS and CDR2 YFSETQ. CDR3 length: 18 amino acids. J gave up 0 bases and V 4 bases, and 7 bases lay outside the gene matches. CDR3 nucleotide sequence: TGCGCCAGCAGCCCAGGGACTAGCGGGGGCCCCAGCACAGATACGCAGTATTTT. The encoded protein is CASSPGTSGGPSTDTQYF.

The V and J genes are TRBV7-9 and TRBJ2-1, with D perhaps assigned TRBD1 or TRBD2 (6 bases each). The better agreement between TRBJ2-7 and the DNA end casts doubt on the J call. The germline V gene encodes CDR1 SEHNR and CDR2 FQNEAQ (reference sequence). This CDR3 is 17 amino acids long. CDR3 in DNA: TGTGCCAGCAGCTCGAGGCGGGACACCGATTCCTACAATGAGCAGTACTTC. As protein: CASSSRRDTDSYNEQYF.

This clonotype was found many times. The rearrangement uses TRBV29-1 and TRBJ2-1; D remains unclear. The CDR3 has 13 residues. V gave up 1 base and J gave up 1 base, with 5 bases separating them. CDR1 SQVTM and CDR2 ANQGSEA come from the germline V gene. CDR3 bases: TGCAGCGTTGAAGCAGGATCCTACAATGAGCAGTTCTTC. It codes for CSVEAGSYNEQFF.

The chain uses TRBV6-2 or TRBV6-3 and TRBJ2-1, with D possibly being TRBD1 (5 bases). The CDR3 contains 12 residues. V dropped 6 bases and J dropped 6 bases, with 9 bases sitting between them. Germline V gene data show CDR1 as MNHEY and CDR2 as SVGEGT. The CDR3: CASRGLGNEQFF. Written as DNA, the CDR3 is TGTGCCAGCAGGGGGCTCGGCAATGAGCAGTTCTTC.

This clonotype was recorded a few times. CDR3 DNA: TGTGCCAGCAGTGAATATGGACAGGGTGGTTCACCCCTCCACTTT. The encoded protein is CASSEYGQGGSPLHF. The chain has TRBV25-1 and TRBJ1-6; 8 bases match TRBD1. CDR1 is MGHDK and CDR2 is SYGVNS in the germline V gene. The CDR3 runs to 15 residues. V trimming: 0 bases; J trimming: 9 bases; junction bases outside the gene matches: 4.

In this sample, this clonotype turned up a few times. The V and J genes are TRBV7-6 and TRBJ2-7, with D unresolved. The CDR3 runs to 13 residues. Germline lookup yields CDR1 SGHVS and CDR2 FNYEAQ. V lost 4 bases and J lost 3, with 10 bases in between. In DNA, the CDR3 is TGTGCCAGCAGCTCACACCTGAGCTACGAGCAGTACTTC. Its translation: CASSSHLSYEQYF.